The T cell receptor (beta chain) under discussion was sequenced for a study of response to subunit inactivated influenza vaccine. Germline-derived CDR1 and CDR2 are LGHDT and YNNKEL (reference sequence). V lost 6 bases and J 5 bases, leaving 13 bases between the germline ends. The CDR3 runs 13 residues. MiXCR, run by TCRdb on the RT-PCR reads, gives a single entry per CDR3 protein. The sample shows about 540,000 distinct CDR3 sequences, under 30% of them seen only once. This clonotype was observed a handful of times. These data also featured in a second study, about T cells expressing NK-cell markers. From that report: The TCR beta cDNA came from 5'RACE template switching with UMIs.

The origin of this receptor is a man aged 50 to 60 who received an inactivated influenza vaccine. The chain is built from TRBV3-1 and TRBJ1-1; the D is unclear. Sequenced here: CD4+ T cells sorted from PBMCs, sampled 11 to 12 days after vaccination. The CDR3 nucleotides are TGTGCCAGCAGTCAGAACAGAGGAACTGAAGCTTTCTTT. This encodes CASSQNRGTEAFF. The whole variable domain, filled in from reference TRBV3-1 and TRBJ1-1, reads DTAVSQTPKYLVTQMGNDKSIKCEQNLGHDTMYWYKQDSKKFLKIMFSYNNKELIINETVPNRFSPKSPDKAHLNLHINSLELGDSAVYFCASSQNRGTEAFFGQGTRLTVV.